These 7 T cell receptor beta chains were sequenced from one sample in a study of T cell responses to AZD1222 COVID-19 vaccine. Measured with immunoSEQ multiplex PCR; TCRdb has only the in-frame clones, and not every one. The data contain 200,000 or so clones, approximately 86% of them singletons. Source: peripheral blood, taken on day 0 of AZD1222 vaccination. Every receptor here comes from an adult in good health.

DNA for the CDR3: TGTGCCAGCAGCCAAGCCTCAGGGTTTGAAGCTTTCTTT. Translation gives CASSQASGFEAFF. The chain uses TRBV3-1 (or the pseudogene TRBV3-2) and TRBJ1-1; D might be TRBD1 (5 bases). The CDR3 contains 13 residues. Deletions cut 1 base from V and 7 bases from J, with 10 bases between. CDR1 LGHDT and CDR2 YNNKEL come from the germline V gene (reference sequence).

The chain uses TRBV30 and TRBJ1-1; D possibly corresponds to TRBD1 (6 bases). There are 15 residues in the CDR3. The ends were cut back, 4 bases at V and 4 bases at J, with 19 bases in the middle. Germline CDR1 reads GTSNPN; CDR2 reads SVGIG (reference sequence). CDR3 nucleotide sequence: TGTGCCTGGAAGTCTACAGGGAGGCAGCGCACTGAAGCTTTCTTT. Amino acid sequence: CAWKSTGRQRTEAFF.

The chain has TRBV9 and TRBJ1-5, with D uncertain. The CDR3 has 13 amino acids. Trimming took off 2 bases at V and 3 bases at J, with 6 bases between the two ends. Germline assignment: CDR1 SGDLS and CDR2 YYNGEE. The CDR3 loop is CASSVGINQPQHF. The CDR3 nucleotides are TGTGCCAGCAGCGTGGGAATCAATCAGCCCCAGCATTTT.

This chain joins TRBV2 and TRBJ1-4, with 8 bases that match TRBD1. Germline trimming cut 8 bases from V and 6 bases from J; bases unmatched to any gene: 11. The V gene's germline CDR1 is SNHLY and CDR2 FYNNEI. This CDR3 is built from 15 residues. The CDR3 loop is CASGEGWTGHEKLFF. DNA for the CDR3: TGTGCCAGCGGCGAGGGGTGGACAGGGCATGAAAAACTGTTTTTT. The whole variable domain, remainder taken from reference TRBV2 and TRBJ1-4, is EPEVTQTPSHQVTQMGQEVILRCVPISNHLYFYWYRQILGQKVEFLVSFYNNEISEKSEIFDDQFSVERPDGSNFTLKIRSTKLEDSAMYFCASGEGWTGHEKLFFGSGTQLSVL.

The V and J genes are TRBV5-5 and TRBJ2-1, with TRBD2 matching over 7 bases. This CDR3 contains 18 residues. V shed 4 bases and J 0 bases; nucleotides not matched to a gene: 13. The germline V gene has CDR1 SGHKS and CDR2 YYEKEE (reference sequence). CDR3 region: CASSPVGTTGSSYNEQFF. CDR3 sequence (DNA): TGTGCCAGCAGCCCCGTCGGGACTACGGGGAGCTCCTACAATGAGCAGTTCTTC.

The table lists this clone with a count of one. V usage is TRBV4-2 and J usage is TRBJ1-2; 7 nucleotides agree with TRBD1. Germline V gene sequence: CDR1 LGHNA, CDR2 YNFKEQ. This CDR3 spans 15 amino acids. The ends lost 6 bases at V and 3 bases at J; junction bases unmatched: 10. Here the CDR3 reads CASRPIIGTDYGYTF. The CDR3 nucleotides are TGTGCCAGCAGACCTATAATTGGGACAGACTATGGCTACACCTTC.

This rearrangement joins TRBV5-4 to TRBJ2-7; the D gene could be TRBD1 or TRBD2 (6 bases each). CDR3 size: 14 residues. Germline V lookup: CDR1 SGHNT, CDR2 YYREEE (reference sequence). V was clipped by 0 bases and J by 7 bases, with 14 bases between them. CDR3 nucleotides: TGTGCCAGCAGCTTGGAGGGGGGCTTAGGGGAGCAGTACTTC. Its translation is CASSLEGGLGEQYF.